The 26 T cell receptor beta chains presented below share a single source sample, sequenced in a study of cytotoxic CD8 clonotypes in ibrutinib-treated CLL. Libraries were prepared by immunoSEQ multiplex PCR; TCRdb keeps only in-frame clonotypes and omits some of them. The sample includes around 20,000 clones, just under 70% seen only once; the top ten take less than 35%. The sample here was PBMCs, taken after 24 months of ibrutinib treatment. These receptors all come from a human donor with chronic lymphocytic leukemia.

This clone was seen a single time. This chain connects TRBV5-5 to TRBJ2-1, with D maybe TRBD1 (6 bases). V gave up 3 bases and J gave up 4 bases, with 8 bases separating them. CDR3 length: 13 amino acids. The V gene's germline CDR1 is SGHKS and CDR2 YYEKEE (reference sequence). CDR3 sequence: CASSSGTYNEQFF. The CDR3 DNA follows: TGTGCCAGCAGCTCCGGGACATACAATGAGCAGTTCTTC.

The rearrangement links TRBV11-2 to TRBJ2-3; D unclear. Per the germline V gene, CDR1 is SGHAT and CDR2 is FQNNGV. Trimming took 6 bases from V and 6 from J, leaving 16 bases between them. The CDR3 contains 14 residues. The CDR3 here is CASRPTRFGDTQYF. The CDR3 DNA follows: TGTGCCAGCAGACCCACCCGCTTTGGGGATACGCAGTATTTT.

The J gene is TRBJ2-6, the V gene TRBV19; D is undetermined. The germline V gene encodes CDR1 LNHDA and CDR2 SQIVND (reference sequence). Trimming left V 1 base short and J 0 bases short, with 4 bases between. The CDR3 covers 15 residues. This chain's CDR3 is CASSIAHSGANVLTF. The CDR3 nucleotides read TGTGCCAGTAGTATAGCCCACTCTGGGGCCAACGTCCTGACTTTC.

This clone was seen only a few times. A read error may account for a junction end that differs from germline. CDR3 sequence: CASREGGHLKEAFF. DNA of the CDR3: TGTGCCAGCAGAGAAGGGGGTCACTTAAAGGAAGCTTTCTTT. The rearrangement uses TRBV2 and TRBJ1-1; TRBD1 might be the D (6 bases). Germline lookup yields CDR1 SNHLY and CDR2 FYNNEI. The CDR3 runs 14 residues.

J is TRBJ2-7 and V is TRBV7-8, with D hard to call. CDR1 SGHVS and CDR2 FQNEAQ come from the germline V gene. V lost 1 base and J lost 2, with 12 bases in between. The CDR3 contains 15 residues. Written as DNA, the CDR3 is TGTGCCAGCAGCTTAGTGGGGAAAGCTACCTACGAGCAGTACTTC. Translating it yields CASSLVGKATYEQYF.

The chain has TRBV27 and TRBJ2-6; D gene ambiguous. In germline, CDR1 is MNHEY, CDR2 SMNVEV (reference sequence). V was pared by 4 bases and J by 8 bases, with 6 bases between. The CDR3 has 12 amino acids. The CDR3 loop is CASSSTTNVLTF. The CDR3 coding sequence is TGTGCCAGCAGTTCCACGACCAACGTCCTGACTTTC.

The V call is TRBV7-9, the J call TRBJ2-7, with 7 bases identical to TRBD2. This CDR3 contains 14 residues. V was pared by 1 base and J by 2 bases, with 2 bases of the junction left unmatched. CDR1 is SEHNR, CDR2 FQNEAQ, per germline (reference sequence). The CDR3 protein is CASSLGAGAYEQYF. The DNA for the CDR3 is TGTGCCAGCAGCTTAGGGGCGGGAGCCTACGAGCAGTACTTC.

The chain combines TRBV4-3 with TRBJ2-2; D is unclear. Between the trimmed V and J ends, which lost 0 bases and 2 bases, there was a span of 7 bases. The CDR3 is made up of 15 amino acids. Germline V gene lookup returns CDR1 LGHNA and CDR2 YSLEER. The DNA for the CDR3 is TGCGCCAGCAGCCAAGATTCGGTCAACACCGGGGAGCTGTTTTTT. This codes for CASSQDSVNTGELFF.

The gene calls are TRBV5-5 and TRBJ2-2; D unclear. Trimming left V 4 bases short and J 3 bases short, with 16 bases between. This CDR3 contains 16 residues. Germline V gene lookup returns CDR1 SGHKS and CDR2 YYEKEE (reference sequence). The DNA for the CDR3 is TGTGCCAGCAGCCCCCTCCCTCCCCGATACACCGGGGAGCTGTTTTTT. It yields the protein CASSPLPPRYTGELFF.

This clone was seen a few times. The chain employs TRBV29-1 and TRBJ1-2; 8 bases match TRBD1. The CDR3 length is 12 residues. Losses at the gene ends were 7 bases for V and 5 bases for J; bases not matched to a gene: 6. Germline CDR1 is SQVTM and CDR2 is ANQGSEA. The CDR3 DNA is TGCAGCGCCGGACAGGGAGGGTATGGCTACACCTTC. Residues: CSAGQGGYGYTF.

The chain recombines TRBV10-1 with TRBJ2-3; D may be TRBD2 (6 bases). The CDR3 consists of 14 residues. Deletions cut 6 bases from V and 4 bases from J, with 14 bases between. The germline V gene encodes CDR1 WNHNN and CDR2 SYGVQD (reference sequence). The CDR3 DNA reads TGCGCCAGCAGGGATCAACGGGGGTCAGATACGCAGTATTTT. Its protein is CASRDQRGSDTQYF.

In nucleotides, the CDR3 is TGCGCCAGCAGTCTTACTAGCGGGGATGTAGATACGCAGTATTTT. This encodes CASSLTSGDVDTQYF. The chain combines TRBV23-1 with TRBJ2-3; 10 bases map to TRBD2. TRBV23-1 is known as an ORF, though its function is uncertain. The CDR3 consists of 15 residues. Trimming at V came to 4 bases and at J to 5 bases, leaving 6 bases not matched to a gene.

The chain uses TRBV7-9 and TRBJ2-5; 15 bases line up with TRBD2. Germline V gene data show CDR1 as SEHNR and CDR2 as FQNEAQ (reference sequence). The CDR3 totals 17 residues. V dropped 5 bases and J dropped 5; count of bases not matched to a gene: 9. The CDR3 nucleotides read TGTGCCAGCAGCCCCCCGGGACTAGCGGGGGGCCGGGAGACCCAGTACTTC. The encoded protein is CASSPPGLAGGRETQYF.

The chain couples TRBV5-6 to TRBJ1-6; D perhaps matches TRBD1 (6 bases). With 0 bases removed from V and 10 bases from J, the gap between germline ends came to 14 bases. Germline CDR1 SGHDT, CDR2 YYEEEE. The CDR3 loop spans 15 amino acids. CDR3 amino acids: CASSLGGGQRSPLHF. CDR3 nucleotides: TGTGCCAGCAGCTTGGGAGGGGGGCAGAGATCACCCCTCCACTTT.

The chain has TRBV5-1 and TRBJ1-4, with 12 nucleotides matching TRBD1. The CDR3 spans 14 residues. The V gene's germline CDR1 is SGHRS and CDR2 YFSETQ. V lost 4 bases and J lost 8; bases outside the gene matches: 3. The CDR3 spells CASSTGTGGEKLFF. The CDR3 coding sequence is TGCGCCAGCAGCACCGGGACAGGGGGCGAAAAACTGTTTTTT.

The CDR3 loop reads CASSPPLGSAGYEETQYF. The CDR3 region has the DNA TGTGCCAGCTCACCACCGTTAGGGTCCGCAGGCTACGAAGAGACCCAGTACTTC. The chain carries TRBV18 and TRBJ2-5; D remains unclear. V was trimmed by 0 bases and J by 3 bases, leaving 20 bases between them. The V gene's germline CDR1 is KGHSH and CDR2 LQKENI. This CDR3 contains 18 residues.

V gene TRBV29-1 combines with J gene TRBJ2-2; TRBD2 agrees at 7 bases. V dropped 1 base and J dropped 1; count of bases not matched to a gene: 3. The CDR3 consists of 15 residues. CDR1 is SQVTM, CDR2 ANQGSEA, per germline. The CDR3 loop is CSVEGEGGNTGELFF. In nucleotides, the CDR3 is TGCAGCGTTGAAGGGGAGGGCGGGAACACCGGGGAGCTGTTTTTT.

Only a few counts were recorded for this clone. This chain connects TRBV29-1 to TRBJ1-5; D possibly corresponds to TRBD1 (5 bases). CDR3 length: 15 amino acids. Germline V gene lookup returns CDR1 SQVTM and CDR2 ANQGSEA. V dropped 5 bases and J dropped 5 bases, with 19 bases sitting between them. The CDR3 DNA sequence: TGCAGCGTTTCAATGGGGGGAGGCGTCGATCAGCCCCAGCATTTT. This gives the protein CSVSMGGGVDQPQHF. Filled out from reference TRBV29-1 and TRBJ1-5, the complete variable domain reads SAVISQKPSRDICQRGTSLTIQCQVDSQVTMMFWYRQQPGQSLTLIATANQGSEATYESGFVIDKFPISRPNLTFSTLTVSNMSPEDSSIYLCSVSMGGGVDQPQHFGDGTRLSIL.

The chain uses TRBV5-4 and TRBJ1-1, with 9 positions matching TRBD1. The J segment lost 4 bases and the V segment lost 0 bases, leaving 1 base of the junction unmatched. The germline CDR1 and CDR2 sequences are SGHNT and YYREEE (reference sequence). CDR3 length: 14 residues. DNA for the CDR3: TGTGCCAGCAGCTTGGACAGGGGGCCCACTGAAGCTTTCTTT. It translates to CASSLDRGPTEAFF.

The chain carries TRBV20-1 and TRBJ1-1; tentatively, D is TRBD1 (5 bases). V shed 3 bases and J shed 5 bases, with 7 bases lying between them. Germline assignment: CDR1 DFQATT and CDR2 SNEGSKA (reference sequence). The length of the CDR3 is 11 residues. CDR3 protein: CSASGGTEAFF. In DNA, the CDR3 is TGCAGTGCTAGCGGGGGTACTGAAGCTTTCTTT.

This clone was observed many times. The J gene is TRBJ2-7, the V gene TRBV29-1; no reliable D call. CDR1 is SQVTM, CDR2 ANQGSEA, per germline. The ends were cut back, 3 bases at V and 6 bases at J, with 9 bases in the middle. The CDR3 is 11 amino acids. CDR3 loop: CSVDELGEQYF. CDR3 bases: TGCAGCGTTGACGAGTTGGGCGAGCAGTACTTC.

This clone is categorized as large. The chain employs TRBV7-9 and TRBJ1-1, with TRBD1 as a possible D gene (6 bases). V was shortened by 8 bases and J by 0 bases, with 7 bases between the two germline ends. The CDR3 loop spans 12 amino acids. CDR1 is SEHNR, CDR2 FQNEAQ, per germline (reference sequence). Written as DNA, the CDR3 is TGTGCCAGCCGGGACATGAACACTGAAGCTTTCTTT. This sequence encodes CASRDMNTEAFF.

J is TRBJ1-2 and V is TRBV7-9; perhaps TRBD1 as D (5 bases). The CDR3 length is 14 residues. Germline lookup yields CDR1 SEHNR and CDR2 FQNEAQ (reference sequence). V was cut by 1 base and J by 8 bases, with 14 bases left in between. In DNA form, the CDR3 reads TGTGCCAGCAGCTTAGAAAGGGGTCTGGGCGGCTACACCTTC. Translating it yields CASSLERGLGGYTF.

The rearrangement joins TRBV11-2 to TRBJ2-5, with D perhaps TRBD1 or TRBD2 (5 bases each). The CDR3 length is 15 residues. Deletions cut 5 bases from V and 4 bases from J, with 17 bases between. CDR1 and CDR2 from the germline V gene are SGHAT and FQNNGV. CDR3 residues: CASSTWDQWGETQYF. The CDR3, as DNA: TGTGCCAGCAGCACCTGGGACCAATGGGGAGAGACCCAGTACTTC.

The chain links TRBV29-1 to TRBJ2-5, with D unclear. CDR3 length equals 11 residues. CDR1 SQVTM and CDR2 ANQGSEA come from the germline V gene. Between the trimmed V and J ends, which lost 4 bases and 3 bases, there was a span of 6 bases. The DNA of the CDR3 is TGCAGCGTTGGGGTAAAAGAGACCCAGTACTTC. It encodes CSVGVKETQYF.

This rearrangement joins TRBV9 to TRBJ1-6, with 7 bases matching TRBD1. Germline CDR1 SGDLS, CDR2 YYNGEE. The CDR3 is 15 residues long. V lost 0 bases to trimming and J lost 3 bases; unmatched junction nucleotides: 0. In DNA, the CDR3 is TGTGCCAGCAGCGTAGGGACAGGCTATAATTCACCCCTCCACTTT. Encoded protein: CASSVGTGYNSPLHF. The whole variable domain, filled in from reference TRBV9 and TRBJ1-6, reads DSGVTQTPKHLITATGQRVTLRCSPRSGDLSVYWYQQSLDQGLQFLIQYYNGEERAKGNILERFSAQQFPDLHSELNLSSLELGDSALYFCASSVGTGYNSPLHFGNGTRLTVT.